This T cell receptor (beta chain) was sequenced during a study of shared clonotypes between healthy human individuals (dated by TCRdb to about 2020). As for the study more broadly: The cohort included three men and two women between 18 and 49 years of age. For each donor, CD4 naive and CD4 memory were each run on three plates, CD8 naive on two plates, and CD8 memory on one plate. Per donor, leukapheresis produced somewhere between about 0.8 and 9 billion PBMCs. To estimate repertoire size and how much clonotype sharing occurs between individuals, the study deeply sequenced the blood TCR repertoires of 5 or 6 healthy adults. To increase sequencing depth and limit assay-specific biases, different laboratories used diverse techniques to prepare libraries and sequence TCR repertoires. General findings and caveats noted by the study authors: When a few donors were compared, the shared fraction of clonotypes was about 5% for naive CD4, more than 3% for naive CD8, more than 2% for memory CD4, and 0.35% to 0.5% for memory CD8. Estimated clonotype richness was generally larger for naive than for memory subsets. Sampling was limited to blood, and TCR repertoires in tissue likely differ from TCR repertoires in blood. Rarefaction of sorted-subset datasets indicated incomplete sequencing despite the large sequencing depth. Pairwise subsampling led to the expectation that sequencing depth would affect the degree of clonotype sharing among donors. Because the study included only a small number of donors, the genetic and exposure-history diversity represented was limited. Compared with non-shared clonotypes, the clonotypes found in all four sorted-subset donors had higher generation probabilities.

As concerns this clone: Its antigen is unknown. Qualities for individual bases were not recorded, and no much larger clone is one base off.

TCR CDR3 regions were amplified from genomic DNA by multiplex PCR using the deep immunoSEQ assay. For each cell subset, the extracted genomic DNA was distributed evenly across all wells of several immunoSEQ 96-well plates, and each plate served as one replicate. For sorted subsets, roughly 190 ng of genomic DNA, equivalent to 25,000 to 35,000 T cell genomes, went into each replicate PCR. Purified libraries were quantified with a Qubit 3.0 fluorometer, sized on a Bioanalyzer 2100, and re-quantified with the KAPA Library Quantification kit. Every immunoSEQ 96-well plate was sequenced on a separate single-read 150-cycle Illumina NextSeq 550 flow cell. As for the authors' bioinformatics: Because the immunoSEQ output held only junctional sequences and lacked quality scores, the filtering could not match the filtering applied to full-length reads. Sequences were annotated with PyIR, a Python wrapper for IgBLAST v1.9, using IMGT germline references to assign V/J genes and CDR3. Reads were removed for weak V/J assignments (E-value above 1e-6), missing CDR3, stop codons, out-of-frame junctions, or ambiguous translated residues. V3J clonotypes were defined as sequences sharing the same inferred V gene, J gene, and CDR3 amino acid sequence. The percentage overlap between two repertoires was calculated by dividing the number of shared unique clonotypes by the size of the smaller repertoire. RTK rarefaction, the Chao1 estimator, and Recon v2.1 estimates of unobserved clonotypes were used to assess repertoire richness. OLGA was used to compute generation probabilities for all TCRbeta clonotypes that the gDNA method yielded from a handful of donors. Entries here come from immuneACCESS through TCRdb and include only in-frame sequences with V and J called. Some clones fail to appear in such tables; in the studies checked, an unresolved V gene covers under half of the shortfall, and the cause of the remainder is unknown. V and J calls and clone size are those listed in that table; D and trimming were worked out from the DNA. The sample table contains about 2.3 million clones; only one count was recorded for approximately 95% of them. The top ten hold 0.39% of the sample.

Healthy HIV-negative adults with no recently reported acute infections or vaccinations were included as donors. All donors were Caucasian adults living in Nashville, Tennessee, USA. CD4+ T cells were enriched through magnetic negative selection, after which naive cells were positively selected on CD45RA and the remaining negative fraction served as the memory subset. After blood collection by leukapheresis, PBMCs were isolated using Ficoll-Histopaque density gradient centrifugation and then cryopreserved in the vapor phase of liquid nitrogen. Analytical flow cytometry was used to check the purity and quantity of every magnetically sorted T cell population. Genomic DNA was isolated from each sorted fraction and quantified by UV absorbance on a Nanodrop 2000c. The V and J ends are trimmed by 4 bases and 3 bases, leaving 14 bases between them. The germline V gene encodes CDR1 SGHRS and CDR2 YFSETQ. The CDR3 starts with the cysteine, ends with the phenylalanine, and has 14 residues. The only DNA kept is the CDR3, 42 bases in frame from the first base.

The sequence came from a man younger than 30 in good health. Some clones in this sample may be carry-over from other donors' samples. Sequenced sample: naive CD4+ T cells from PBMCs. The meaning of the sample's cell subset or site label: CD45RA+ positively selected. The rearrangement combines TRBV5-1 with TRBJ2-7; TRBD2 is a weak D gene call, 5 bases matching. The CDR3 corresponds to CASSIGGANYEQYF. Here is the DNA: TGCGCCAGCAGCATCGGAGGAGCCAACTACGAGCAGTACTTC.